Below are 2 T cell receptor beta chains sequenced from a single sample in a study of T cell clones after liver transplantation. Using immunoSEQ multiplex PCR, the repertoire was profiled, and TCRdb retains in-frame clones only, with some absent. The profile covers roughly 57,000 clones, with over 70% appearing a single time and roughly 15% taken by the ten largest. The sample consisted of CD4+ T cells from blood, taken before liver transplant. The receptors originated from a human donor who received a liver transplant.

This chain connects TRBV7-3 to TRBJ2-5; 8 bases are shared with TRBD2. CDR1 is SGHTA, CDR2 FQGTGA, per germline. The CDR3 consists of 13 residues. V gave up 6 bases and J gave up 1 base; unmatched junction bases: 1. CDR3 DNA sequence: TGTGCCAGCAGTACTAGCGGCCAAGAGACCCAGTACTTC. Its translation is CASSTSGQETQYF.

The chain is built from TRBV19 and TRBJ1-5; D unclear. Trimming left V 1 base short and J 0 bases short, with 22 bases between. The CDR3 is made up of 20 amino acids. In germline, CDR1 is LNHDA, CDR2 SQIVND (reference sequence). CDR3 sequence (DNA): TGTGCCAGTAGTATAGGTCGGGGAGACGCAATGCAATATAGCAATCAGCCCCAGCATTTT. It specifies CASSIGRGDAMQYSNQPQHF.